One sample yielded the 17 T cell receptor beta chains listed below, sequenced in a study of CD8 T cells in Susac syndrome. Reverse transcription of about 0.5 to 1 ug RNA used random hexamers. MiXCR, applied by TCRdb to the immunoSEQ multiplex PCR reads, yields one record per CDR3 protein. The top ten hold 0.08% to 0.095% of the sample, which has about 160,000 distinct CDR3 sequences, approximately 94% seen once. The sample comprised CD4+ T cells from PBMCs. These TCRs come from a human donor with multiple sclerosis.

The chain employs TRBV5-1 and TRBJ2-5; D tentatively fits TRBD1 or TRBD2 (5 bases each). This CDR3 has 14 amino acids. Deletions cut 4 bases from V and 0 bases from J, with 10 bases between. The germline gives CDR1 SGHRS, CDR2 YFSETQ. CDR3 nucleotides: TGCGCCAGCAGCGTCGGGACGGACCAAGAGACCCAGTACTTC. The encoded protein is CASSVGTDQETQYF.

This rearrangement joins TRBV6-5 to TRBJ2-7, with no clear D. The CDR3 runs to 12 residues. Germline lookup yields CDR1 MNHEY and CDR2 SVGAGI. V was pared by 5 bases and J by 7 bases, with 12 bases between. The CDR3 coding sequence is TGTGCCAGCAGTGATCCCGGGTCTGAGCAGTACTTC. It yields the protein CASSDPGSEQYF.

V is TRBV4-3 and J is TRBJ2-1; 15 nucleotides match TRBD2. Germline CDR1 and CDR2: LGHNA and YSLEER. CDR3 length: 18 residues. The V segment lost 0 bases and the J segment 9 bases; nucleotides outside the gene matches: 9. Here the CDR3 reads CASSQDVRGLAGGREQFF. The CDR3 nucleotides are TGCGCCAGCAGCCAAGACGTGAGGGGACTAGCGGGAGGACGTGAGCAGTTCTTC.

The chain joins TRBV20-1 to TRBJ2-1; perhaps TRBD2 as D (6 bases). CDR1 DFQATT and CDR2 SNEGSKA come from the germline V gene (reference sequence). Trimming removed 2 bases from V and 6 bases from J, with 14 bases in between. The CDR3 covers 14 residues. CDR3 coding DNA: TGCAGTGCTAGACGTGGGACTCACTTCAATGAGCAGTTCTTC. Protein sequence: CSARRGTHFNEQFF.

The chain uses TRBV5-1 and TRBJ2-1; the D gene is possibly TRBD1 (6 bases). CDR3 length equals 12 residues. Trimming left V 4 bases short and J 12 bases short, with 14 bases between. The germline V gene has CDR1 SGHRS and CDR2 YFSETQ. The CDR3 region has the DNA TGCGCCAGCAGCGCGGACAGTCATTGGCAGTTCTTC. Amino acids: CASSADSHWQFF.

This chain connects TRBV9 to TRBJ2-3; TRBD2 matches at 9 bases. Trimming at V came to 2 bases and at J to 3 bases, leaving 4 bases not matched to a gene. Germline V gene lookup returns CDR1 SGDLS and CDR2 YYNGEE. This CDR3 region has 15 residues. The CDR3 DNA sequence: TGTGCCAGCAGCGTCCGGCTAGCGGGAACAGATACGCAGTATTTT. This encodes CASSVRLAGTDTQYF.

The genes are TRBV6-1 and TRBJ1-5, with D tentatively TRBD1 (6 bases). CDR3 length: 19 amino acids. The germline V gene has CDR1 MNHNS and CDR2 SASEGT. The ends were cut back, 7 bases at V and 0 bases at J, with 25 bases in the middle. Here the CDR3 reads CASKQSGGAITFSNQPQHF. The CDR3 region has the DNA TGTGCCAGCAAACAAAGTGGGGGCGCGATAACCTTTAGCAATCAGCCCCAGCATTTT.

The gene calls are TRBV20-1 and TRBJ1-2; 7 nucleotides align to TRBD1. Germline CDR1 and CDR2: DFQATT and SNEGSKA (reference sequence). The CDR3 is 13 residues long. Trimming took 3 bases from V and 6 from J; bases not matched to a gene: 7. The CDR3 region is CSASRQGGDGYTF. CDR3 sequence (DNA): TGCAGTGCTAGTAGGCAGGGGGGCGATGGCTACACCTTC.

The V and J genes are TRBV5-1 and TRBJ2-6; unclear D gene. Per germline, CDR1 SGHRS and CDR2 YFSETQ. Deletions cut 4 bases from V and 0 bases from J, with 14 bases between. The CDR3 is 17 amino acids. CDR3 loop: CASSLVPVGSGANVLTF. Written as DNA, the CDR3 is TGCGCCAGCAGCCTTGTACCAGTAGGCTCTGGGGCCAACGTCCTGACTTTC.

The rearrangement links TRBV28 to TRBJ1-4; D not resolved. The CDR3 length is 13 residues. The V end lost 5 bases, the J end lost 8 bases, and 12 bases lay between the germline ends. The V gene's germline CDR1 is MDHEN and CDR2 SYDVKM. CDR3 sequence: CASSPGLTEKLFF. CDR3 bases: TGTGCCAGCAGTCCCGGATTGACAGAAAAACTGTTTTTT.

CDR3 protein: CASSLEMGTEQFF. The CDR3 DNA reads TGCGCCAGCAGCTTGGAGATGGGTACTGAGCAGTTCTTC. This chain uses TRBV5-1 with TRBJ2-1, with D unresolved. The germline gives CDR1 SGHRS, CDR2 YFSETQ. There are 13 residues in the CDR3. Trimming removed 0 bases at V and 9 bases at J, with 10 bases between.

The chain carries TRBV7-8 and TRBJ2-5; D not resolved. V was trimmed by 1 base and J by 3 bases, leaving 9 bases between them. This CDR3 is 14 amino acids long. CDR1 is SGHVS, CDR2 FQNEAQ, per germline. The CDR3 nucleotides read TGTGCCAGCAGCTTAGGGAGCAGTAAAGAGACCCAGTACTTC. Its protein product is CASSLGSSKETQYF.

CDR3 DNA: TGTGCCAGCAGCCAACAGGTTCCCCTTAGTGAAAAACTGTTTTTT. The encoded protein is CASSQQVPLSEKLFF. This chain joins TRBV4-2 and TRBJ1-4; D remains ambiguous. The V end lost 2 bases, the J end lost 7 bases, and 14 bases lay between the germline ends. The CDR3 sequence is 15 residues long. Germline V CDR1 and CDR2: LGHNA, YNFKEQ.

The CDR3 nucleotides are TGTGCCAGCACGATCAATGGGCTCCCCTACAATGAGCAGTTCTTC. Translation gives CASTINGLPYNEQFF. This sequence joins TRBV2 and TRBJ2-1, with D hard to call. CDR3 size: 15 residues. The V end was cut by 7 bases, the J end by 2 bases, with 15 bases between. Germline V gene sequence: CDR1 SNHLY, CDR2 FYNNEI.

The chain links TRBV7-9 to TRBJ1-2; D gene uncertain. V was clipped by 1 base and J by 8 bases, with 14 bases between them. This CDR3 is built from 14 residues. Germline lookup yields CDR1 SEHNR and CDR2 FQNEAQ (reference sequence). CDR3 region: CASSLDILHSGYTF. DNA for the CDR3: TGTGCCAGCAGCTTAGACATCTTGCACAGCGGCTACACCTTC.

This rearrangement joins TRBV9 to TRBJ2-3; TRBD2 agrees at 14 bases. With 1 base clipped from V and 6 bases from J, the junction kept 7 bases outside the gene matches. Per the germline V gene, CDR1 is SGDLS and CDR2 is YYNGEE. The CDR3 totals 17 residues. The CDR3 region is CASSVRLAGGRFDTQYF. CDR3 sequence (DNA): TGTGCCAGCAGCGTAAGACTAGCGGGAGGGCGGTTTGATACGCAGTATTTT.

Comment on this clonotype: A read error may produce the germline difference seen at one junction end. The chain has TRBV10-3 and TRBJ1-1; D may be TRBD1 (6 bases). Germline CDR1 and CDR2: ENHRY and SYGVKD. The length of the CDR3 is 13 residues. The CDR3 coding sequence is TGTGCCATCAGCAGGGGCTTGAACGCTGAAGCTTTCTTT. It translates to CAISRGLNAEAFF.